This T cell receptor (beta chain) was documented in a study of T-cell reconstitution after alpha-beta-depleted transplantation in children. General observations from the study: As was reported, about two months after transplant, alpha-beta T cells came from several hundred expanded graft clones. T-cell counts and diversity were attributed mostly to newly produced T cells one year after transplant. The high TCRbeta diversity at day 60 in some patients came from surviving recipient T cells and thymic progenitors.

The germline CDR1 and CDR2 sequences are SGHNT and YYREEE (reference sequence). The CDR3 runs to 14 residues. As it was prepared, the TCRbeta library received unique molecular identifiers. MiXCR, applied by TCRdb to the PCR reads, yields one record per CDR3 protein. The table records roughly 250,000 distinct CDR3 sequences, 6.5% to 10% of them present only once. A remark on this clonotype: Its antigen is not identified. The junction departs from the called germline gene at one end, perhaps through a read error.

The chain uses TRBV5-4 and TRBJ2-3; the D gene is possibly TRBD2 (6 bases). The source was PBMCs, mostly from graft donor cells, collected 180 days after TCRalphabeta/CD19-depleted stem cell transplant. The receptor comes from a male patient under 18 who had a stem cell transplant for acute lymphoblastic leukemia, so the T cells may come from the graft donor. The CDR3 nucleotides read TGTGCCAGCGGCTTGGAGGGGACGGCAGATACGCAGTATTTT. This codes for CASGLEGTADTQYF.